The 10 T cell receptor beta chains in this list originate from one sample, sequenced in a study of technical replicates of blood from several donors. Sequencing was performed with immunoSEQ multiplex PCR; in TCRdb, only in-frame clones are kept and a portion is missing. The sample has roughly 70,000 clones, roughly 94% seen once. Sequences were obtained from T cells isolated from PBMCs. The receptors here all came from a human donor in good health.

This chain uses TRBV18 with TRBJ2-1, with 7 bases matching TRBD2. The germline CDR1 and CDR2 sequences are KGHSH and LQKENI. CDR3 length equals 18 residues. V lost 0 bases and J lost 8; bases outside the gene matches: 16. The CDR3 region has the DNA TGTGCCAGCTCACCACCTGGGTTTCTCGAGCGGGAAGGCGATGAGCAGTTCTTC. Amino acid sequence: CASSPPGFLEREGDEQFF. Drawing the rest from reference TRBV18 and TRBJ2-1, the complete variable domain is NAGVMQNPRHLVRRRGQEARLRCSPMKGHSHVYWYRQLPEEGLKFMVYLQKENIIDESGMPKERFSAEFPKEGPSILRIQQVVRGDSAAYFCASSPPGFLEREGDEQFFGPGTRLTVL.

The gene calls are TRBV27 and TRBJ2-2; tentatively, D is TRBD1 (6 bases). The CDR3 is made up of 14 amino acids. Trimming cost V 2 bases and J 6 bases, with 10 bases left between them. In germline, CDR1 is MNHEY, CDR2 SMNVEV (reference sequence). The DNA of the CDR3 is TGTGCCAGCAGTTTAGTCTCAGGGGCCGGGGAGCTGTTTTTT. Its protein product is CASSLVSGAGELFF.

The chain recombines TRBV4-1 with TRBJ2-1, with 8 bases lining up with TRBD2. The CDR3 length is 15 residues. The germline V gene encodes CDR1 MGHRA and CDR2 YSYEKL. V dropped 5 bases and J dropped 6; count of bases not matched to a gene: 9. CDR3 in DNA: TGCGCCAGCAGCGTTTTAGCGGGAAAAGGCAATGAGCAGTTCTTC. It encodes CASSVLAGKGNEQFF.

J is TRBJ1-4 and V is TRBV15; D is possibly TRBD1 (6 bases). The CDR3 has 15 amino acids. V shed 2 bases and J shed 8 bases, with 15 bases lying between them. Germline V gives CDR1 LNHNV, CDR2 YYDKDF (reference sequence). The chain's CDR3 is CATSRTTGSEEKLFF. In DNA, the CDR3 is TGTGCCACCAGCAGAACTACAGGGTCGGAAGAAAAACTGTTTTTT.

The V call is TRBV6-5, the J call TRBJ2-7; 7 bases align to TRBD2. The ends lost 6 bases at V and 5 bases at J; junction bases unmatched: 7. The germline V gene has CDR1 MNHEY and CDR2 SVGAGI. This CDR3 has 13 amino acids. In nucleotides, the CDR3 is TGTGCCAGCAGCCAGAGCGGGGAGGACGAGCAGTACTTC. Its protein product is CASSQSGEDEQYF.

The CDR3 here is CASSQGVSGRESYGYTF. Written as DNA, the CDR3 is TGCGCCAGCAGCCAAGGTGTATCGGGCAGGGAAAGCTATGGCTACACCTTC. The chain joins TRBV4-1 to TRBJ1-2; maybe TRBD1 (5 bases). Trimming removed 1 base from V and 4 bases from J, with 19 bases in between. This CDR3 region has 17 residues. Germline values: CDR1 MGHRA, CDR2 YSYEKL.

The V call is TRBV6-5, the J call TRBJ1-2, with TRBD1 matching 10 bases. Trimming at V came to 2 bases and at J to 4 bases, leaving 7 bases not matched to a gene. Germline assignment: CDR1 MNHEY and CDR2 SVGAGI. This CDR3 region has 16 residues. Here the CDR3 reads CASSYGETGGSYGYTF. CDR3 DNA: TGTGCCAGCAGTTACGGAGAGACAGGGGGCTCCTATGGCTACACCTTC.

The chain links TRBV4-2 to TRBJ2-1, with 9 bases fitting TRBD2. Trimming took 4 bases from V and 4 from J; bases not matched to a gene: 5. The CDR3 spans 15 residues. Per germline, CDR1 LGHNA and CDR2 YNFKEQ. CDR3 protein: CASSPKSGRYNEQFF. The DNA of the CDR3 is TGTGCCAGCAGCCCCAAGAGCGGGAGGTACAATGAGCAGTTCTTC.

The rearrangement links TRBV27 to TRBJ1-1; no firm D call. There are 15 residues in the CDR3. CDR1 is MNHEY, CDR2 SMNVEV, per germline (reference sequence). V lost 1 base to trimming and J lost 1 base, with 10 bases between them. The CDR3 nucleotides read TGTGCCAGCAGTTTATATACTCCAGGGAACACTGAAGCTTTCTTT. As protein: CASSLYTPGNTEAFF.

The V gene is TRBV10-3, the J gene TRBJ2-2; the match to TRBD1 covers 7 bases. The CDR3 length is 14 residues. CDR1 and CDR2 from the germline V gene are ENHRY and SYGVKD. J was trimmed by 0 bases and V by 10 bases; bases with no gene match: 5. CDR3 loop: CATEGAPNTGELFF. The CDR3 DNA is TGTGCCACCGAGGGGGCCCCGAACACCGGGGAGCTGTTTTTT.